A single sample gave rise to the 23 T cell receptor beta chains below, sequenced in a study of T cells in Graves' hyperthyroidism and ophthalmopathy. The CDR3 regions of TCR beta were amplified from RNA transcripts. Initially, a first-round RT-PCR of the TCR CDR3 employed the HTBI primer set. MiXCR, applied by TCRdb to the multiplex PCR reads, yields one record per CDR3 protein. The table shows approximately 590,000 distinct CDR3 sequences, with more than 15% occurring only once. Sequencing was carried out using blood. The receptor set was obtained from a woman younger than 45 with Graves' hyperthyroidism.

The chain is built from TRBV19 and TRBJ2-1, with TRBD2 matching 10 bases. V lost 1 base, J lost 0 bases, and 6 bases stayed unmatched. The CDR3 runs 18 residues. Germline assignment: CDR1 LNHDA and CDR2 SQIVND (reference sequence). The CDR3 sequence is CASSIVRLAGFSYNEQFF. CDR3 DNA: TGTGCCAGTAGTATAGTCCGACTAGCGGGCTTCTCCTACAATGAGCAGTTCTTC.

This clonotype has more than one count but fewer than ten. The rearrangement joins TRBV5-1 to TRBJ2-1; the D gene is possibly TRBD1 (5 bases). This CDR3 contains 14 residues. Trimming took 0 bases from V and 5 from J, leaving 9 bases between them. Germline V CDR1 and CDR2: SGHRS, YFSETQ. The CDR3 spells CASSLVPGNNEQFF. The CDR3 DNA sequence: TGCGCCAGCAGCTTGGTTCCAGGGAACAATGAGCAGTTCTTC.

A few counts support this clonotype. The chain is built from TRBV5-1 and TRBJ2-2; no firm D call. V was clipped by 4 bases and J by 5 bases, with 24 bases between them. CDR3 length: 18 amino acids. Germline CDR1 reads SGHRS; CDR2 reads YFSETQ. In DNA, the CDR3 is TGCGCCAGCAGCGCACAACCCATTGGGGTGGCATTAACCGGGGAGCTGTTTTTT. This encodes CASSAQPIGVALTGELFF.

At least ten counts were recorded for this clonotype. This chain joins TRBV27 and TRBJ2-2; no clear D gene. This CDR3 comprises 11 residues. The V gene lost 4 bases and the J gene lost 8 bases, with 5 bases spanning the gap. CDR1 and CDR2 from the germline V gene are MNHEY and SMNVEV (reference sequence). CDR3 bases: TGTGCCAGCAGTTCCGTTGGGGAGCTGTTTTTT. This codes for CASSSVGELFF.

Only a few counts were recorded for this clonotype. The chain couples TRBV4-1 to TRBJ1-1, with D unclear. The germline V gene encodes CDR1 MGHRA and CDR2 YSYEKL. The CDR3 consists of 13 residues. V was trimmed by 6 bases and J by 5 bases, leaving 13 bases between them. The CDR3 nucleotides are TGCGCCAGCAGTGGGGTTTCCGGGACTGAAGCTTTCTTT. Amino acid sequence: CASSGVSGTEAFF.

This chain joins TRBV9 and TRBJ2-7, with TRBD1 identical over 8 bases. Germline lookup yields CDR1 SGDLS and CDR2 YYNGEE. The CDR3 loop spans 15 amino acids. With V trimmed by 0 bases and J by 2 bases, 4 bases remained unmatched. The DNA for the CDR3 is TGTGCCAGCAGCGTAGCTGGGGGACAGGCCTACGAGCAGTACTTC. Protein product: CASSVAGGQAYEQYF.

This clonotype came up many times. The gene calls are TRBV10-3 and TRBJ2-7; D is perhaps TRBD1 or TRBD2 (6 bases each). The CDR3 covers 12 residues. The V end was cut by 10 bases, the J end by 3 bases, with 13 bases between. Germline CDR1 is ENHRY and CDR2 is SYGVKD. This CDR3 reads CATAGHLYEQYF. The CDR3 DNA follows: TGTGCCACCGCGGGACACCTCTACGAGCAGTACTTC.

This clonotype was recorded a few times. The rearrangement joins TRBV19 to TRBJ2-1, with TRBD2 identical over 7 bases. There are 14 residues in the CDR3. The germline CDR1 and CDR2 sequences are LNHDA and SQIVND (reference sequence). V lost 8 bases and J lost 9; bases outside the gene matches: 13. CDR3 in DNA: TGTGCCAGTCAAGGCGGGAGCCTGGGGAGTGAGCAGTTCTTC. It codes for CASQGGSLGSEQFF.

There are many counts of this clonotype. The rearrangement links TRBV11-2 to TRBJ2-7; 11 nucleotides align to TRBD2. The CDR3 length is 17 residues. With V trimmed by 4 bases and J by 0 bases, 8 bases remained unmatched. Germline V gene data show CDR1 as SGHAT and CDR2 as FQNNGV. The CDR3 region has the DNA TGTGCCAGCAGCTCAGGGACTAGCGGAGTTAGCTCCTACGAGCAGTACTTC. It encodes CASSSGTSGVSSYEQYF.

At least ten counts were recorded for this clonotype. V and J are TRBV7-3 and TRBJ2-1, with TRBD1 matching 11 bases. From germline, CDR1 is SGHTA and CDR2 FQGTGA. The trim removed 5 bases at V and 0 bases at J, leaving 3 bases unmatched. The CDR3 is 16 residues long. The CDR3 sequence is CASSGTGGGSYNEQFF. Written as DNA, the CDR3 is TGTGCCAGCAGCGGGACAGGGGGGGGCTCCTACAATGAGCAGTTCTTC.

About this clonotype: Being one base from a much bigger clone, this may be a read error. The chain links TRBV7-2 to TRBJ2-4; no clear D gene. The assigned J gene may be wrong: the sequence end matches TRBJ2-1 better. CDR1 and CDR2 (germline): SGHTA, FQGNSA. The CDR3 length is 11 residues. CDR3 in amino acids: CASSFQNIQFF. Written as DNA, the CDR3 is TGTGCCAGCAGCTTTCAAAACATTCAGTTCTTC.

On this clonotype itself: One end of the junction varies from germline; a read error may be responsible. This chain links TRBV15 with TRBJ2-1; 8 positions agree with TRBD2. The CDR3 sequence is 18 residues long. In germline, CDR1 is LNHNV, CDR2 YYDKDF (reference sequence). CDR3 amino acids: CVTSRDSSGAASYNEQFF. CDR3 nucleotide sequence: TGTGTCACCAGCAGAGATAGTAGCGGGGCGGCCTCCTACAATGAGCAGTTCTTC.

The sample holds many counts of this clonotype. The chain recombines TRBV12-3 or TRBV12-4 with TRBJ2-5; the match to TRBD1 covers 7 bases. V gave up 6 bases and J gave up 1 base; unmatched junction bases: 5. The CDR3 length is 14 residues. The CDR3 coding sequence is TGTGCCAGCAGGATGGGACAGATCCAAGAGACCCAGTACTTC. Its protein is CASRMGQIQETQYF.

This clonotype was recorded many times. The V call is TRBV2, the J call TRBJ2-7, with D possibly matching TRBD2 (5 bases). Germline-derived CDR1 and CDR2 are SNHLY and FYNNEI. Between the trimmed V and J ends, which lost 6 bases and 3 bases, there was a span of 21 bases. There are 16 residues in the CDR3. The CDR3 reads CASSAVVVATHYEQYF. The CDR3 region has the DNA TGTGCCAGCAGCGCCGTGGTAGTAGCGACCCACTACGAGCAGTACTTC.

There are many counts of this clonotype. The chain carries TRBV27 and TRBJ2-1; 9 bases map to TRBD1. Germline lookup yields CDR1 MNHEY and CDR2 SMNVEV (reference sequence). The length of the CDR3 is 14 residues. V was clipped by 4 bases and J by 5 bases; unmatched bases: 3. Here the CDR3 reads CASSYRGPDNEQFF. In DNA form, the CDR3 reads TGTGCCAGCAGTTACAGGGGGCCGGACAATGAGCAGTTCTTC.

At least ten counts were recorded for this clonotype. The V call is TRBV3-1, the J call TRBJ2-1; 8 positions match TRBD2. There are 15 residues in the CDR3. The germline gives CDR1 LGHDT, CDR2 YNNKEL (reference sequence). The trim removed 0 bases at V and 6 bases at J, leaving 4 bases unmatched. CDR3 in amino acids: CASSQEGLVINEQFF. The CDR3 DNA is TGTGCCAGCAGCCAAGAGGGACTAGTCATCAATGAGCAGTTCTTC.

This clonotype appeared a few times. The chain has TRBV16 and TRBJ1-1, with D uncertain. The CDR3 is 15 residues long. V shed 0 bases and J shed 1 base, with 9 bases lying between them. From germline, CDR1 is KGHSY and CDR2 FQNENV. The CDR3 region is CASSQSPAENTEAFF. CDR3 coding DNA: TGTGCCAGCAGCCAATCCCCGGCGGAGAACACTGAAGCTTTCTTT.

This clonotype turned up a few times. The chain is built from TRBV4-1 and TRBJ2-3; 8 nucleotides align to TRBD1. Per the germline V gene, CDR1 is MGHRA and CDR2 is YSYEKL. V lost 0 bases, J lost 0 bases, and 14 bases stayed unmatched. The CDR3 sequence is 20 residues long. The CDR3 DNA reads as TGCGCCAGCAGCCAAGATCCGATTCAGACAGGGGCCTCTAGCACAGATACGCAGTATTTT. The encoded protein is CASSQDPIQTGASSTDTQYF.

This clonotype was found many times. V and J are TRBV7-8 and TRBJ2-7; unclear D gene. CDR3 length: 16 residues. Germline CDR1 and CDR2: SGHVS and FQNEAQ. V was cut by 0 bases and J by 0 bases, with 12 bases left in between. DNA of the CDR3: TGTGCCAGCAGCTTAGCGAGGCCAGGCCTCTCCTACGAGCAGTACTTC. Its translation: CASSLARPGLSYEQYF.

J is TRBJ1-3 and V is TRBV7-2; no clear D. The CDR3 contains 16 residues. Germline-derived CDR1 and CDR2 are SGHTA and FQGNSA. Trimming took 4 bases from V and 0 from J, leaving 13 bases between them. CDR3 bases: TGTGCCAGCAGCTCGGGTACGGAGAGCTCTGGAAACACCATATATTTT. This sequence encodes CASSSGTESSGNTIYF.

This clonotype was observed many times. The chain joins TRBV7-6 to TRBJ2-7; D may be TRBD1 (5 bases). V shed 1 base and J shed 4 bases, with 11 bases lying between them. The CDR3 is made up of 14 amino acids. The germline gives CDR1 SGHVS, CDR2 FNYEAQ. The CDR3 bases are TGTGCCAGCAGCTTAGGGGGAAGGGGTTACGAGCAGTACTTC. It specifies CASSLGGRGYEQYF.

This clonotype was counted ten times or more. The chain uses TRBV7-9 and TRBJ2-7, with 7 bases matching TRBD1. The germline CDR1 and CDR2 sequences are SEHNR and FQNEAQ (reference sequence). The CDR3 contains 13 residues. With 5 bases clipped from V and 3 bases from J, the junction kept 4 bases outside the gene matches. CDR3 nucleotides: TGTGCCAGCAGCCCGGGACAGAACTACGAGCAGTACTTC. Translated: CASSPGQNYEQYF.

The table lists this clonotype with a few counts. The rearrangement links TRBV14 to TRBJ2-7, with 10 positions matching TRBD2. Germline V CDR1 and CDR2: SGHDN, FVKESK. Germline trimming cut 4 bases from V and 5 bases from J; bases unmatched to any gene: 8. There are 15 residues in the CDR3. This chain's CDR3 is CASSPIIAGGNEQYF. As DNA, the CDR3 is TGTGCCAGCAGCCCCATAATAGCGGGAGGAAACGAGCAGTACTTC.